Reported below is one T cell receptor (beta chain). Its antigen is as yet unknown. The data derive from a study of liver allograft versus peripheral blood T cells. Overall study: A comparison was made between T cell receptor repertoires in transplanted livers and those in recipients' peripheral blood. Overall study results and limits: Intragraft T cell receptor repertoires of liver allografts were reported to differ from peripheral blood repertoires.

From the reads, TCRdb called clonotypes with MiXCR, one entry per CDR3 protein. Of 15,000 or so distinct CDR3 sequences in the sample, roughly 28% are singletons; the top ten hold 2% to 2.5%. Germline CDR1 SGHNT, CDR2 YYREEE (reference sequence). The CDR3 runs to 16 residues. With V trimmed by 4 bases and J by 7 bases, 11 bases remained unmatched. This chain joins TRBV5-4 and TRBJ1-4; 9 bases are a match to TRBD1. The TCR originated in a human patient who had a liver transplant. The T cells may come from the graft donor. The CDR3 DNA follows: TGTGCCAGCAGCCAGGAAACAGGGGGCGCCGGTGAAAAACTGTTTTTT. Its translation: CASSQETGGAGEKLFF.